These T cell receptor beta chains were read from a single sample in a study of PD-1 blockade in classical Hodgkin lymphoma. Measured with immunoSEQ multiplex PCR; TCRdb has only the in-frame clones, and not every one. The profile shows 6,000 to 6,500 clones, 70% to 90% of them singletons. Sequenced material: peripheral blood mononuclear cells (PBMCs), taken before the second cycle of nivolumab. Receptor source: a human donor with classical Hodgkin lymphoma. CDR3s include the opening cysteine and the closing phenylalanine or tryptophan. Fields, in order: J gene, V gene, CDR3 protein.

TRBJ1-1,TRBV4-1,CASSQPDRGPGGTEAFF
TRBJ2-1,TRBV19,CASSRQRESLEQFF
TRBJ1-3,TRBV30,CAWSLSGNTIYF
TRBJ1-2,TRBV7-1,CASRPQLANYGYTF
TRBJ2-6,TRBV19,CASSTGQAGANVLTF
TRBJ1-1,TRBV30,CAWGKQGGTEAFF
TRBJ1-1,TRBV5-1,CASSLTPGNTEAFF
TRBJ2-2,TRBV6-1,CASSEASGGAGELFF
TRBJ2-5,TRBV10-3,CAISIGRQETQYF
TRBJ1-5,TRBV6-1,CASSEGTEGSNQPQHF
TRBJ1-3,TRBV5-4,CASSFVGLTSGNTIYF
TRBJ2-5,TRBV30,CAWSATGIKYF
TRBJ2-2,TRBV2,CASSERTPTGELFF
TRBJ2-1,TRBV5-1,CASSSVLAREQFF
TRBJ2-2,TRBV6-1,CAGKRSQGNTGELFF
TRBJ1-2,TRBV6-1,CASSGRGYSWSMGYTF
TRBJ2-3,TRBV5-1,CASSLGPGRADTQYF
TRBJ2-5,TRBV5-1,CASSLVISTVQETQYF
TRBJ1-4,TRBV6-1,CASFGSVTEKLFF
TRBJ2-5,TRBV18,CASSLGNQETQYF
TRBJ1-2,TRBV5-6,CASSRRGAAYGYTF
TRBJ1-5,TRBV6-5,CASSRGQGGQPQHF
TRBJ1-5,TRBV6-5,CASNTQYNSNQPQHF
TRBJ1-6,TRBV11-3,CASSGQTNSPLHF
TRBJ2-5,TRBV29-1,CSVGMGGGGETQYF
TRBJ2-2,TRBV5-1,CASSLGLAGVHGELFF
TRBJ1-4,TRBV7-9,CASSRRDRGMVGGEKLFF
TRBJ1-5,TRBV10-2,CASSGQSGGTQPQHF
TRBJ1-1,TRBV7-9,CASSPPGTGSMNTEAFF
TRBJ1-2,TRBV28,CASSTFQHYGYTF
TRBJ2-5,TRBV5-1,CASSPNPGGETQYF
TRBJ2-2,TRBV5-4,CASSLVPGRNTGELFF
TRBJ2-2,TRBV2,CATARGTGELFF
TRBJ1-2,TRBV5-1,CASSLTQTEGYTF
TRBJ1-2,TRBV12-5,CASGLSQVSYGYTF
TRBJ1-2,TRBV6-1,CASSEDSAYGYTF
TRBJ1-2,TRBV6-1,CASSGQGWYGYTF
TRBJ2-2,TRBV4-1,CASSQDFRGLAGDANTGELFF
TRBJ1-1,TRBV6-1,CASSEAGGWTEAFF
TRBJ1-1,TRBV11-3,CASSLDDMDILGNTEAFF
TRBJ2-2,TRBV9,CASSVTGLNTGELFF
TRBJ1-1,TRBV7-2,CASTLHRNTEAFF
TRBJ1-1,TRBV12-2,CASRLATPGQGWYTEAFF
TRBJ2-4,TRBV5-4,CASSPGGAKNIQYF
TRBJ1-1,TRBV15,CATSRAARRGAPSRTEAFF
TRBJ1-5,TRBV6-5,CASSYGSGQPQHF
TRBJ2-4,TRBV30,CAWNPLGAKNIQYF
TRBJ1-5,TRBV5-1,CASSLKGNQPQHF
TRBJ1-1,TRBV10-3,CAILQDPETEAFF
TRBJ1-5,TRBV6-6,CASSYSQEAQPQHF
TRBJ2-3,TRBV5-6,CASSPTRGGTDTQYF